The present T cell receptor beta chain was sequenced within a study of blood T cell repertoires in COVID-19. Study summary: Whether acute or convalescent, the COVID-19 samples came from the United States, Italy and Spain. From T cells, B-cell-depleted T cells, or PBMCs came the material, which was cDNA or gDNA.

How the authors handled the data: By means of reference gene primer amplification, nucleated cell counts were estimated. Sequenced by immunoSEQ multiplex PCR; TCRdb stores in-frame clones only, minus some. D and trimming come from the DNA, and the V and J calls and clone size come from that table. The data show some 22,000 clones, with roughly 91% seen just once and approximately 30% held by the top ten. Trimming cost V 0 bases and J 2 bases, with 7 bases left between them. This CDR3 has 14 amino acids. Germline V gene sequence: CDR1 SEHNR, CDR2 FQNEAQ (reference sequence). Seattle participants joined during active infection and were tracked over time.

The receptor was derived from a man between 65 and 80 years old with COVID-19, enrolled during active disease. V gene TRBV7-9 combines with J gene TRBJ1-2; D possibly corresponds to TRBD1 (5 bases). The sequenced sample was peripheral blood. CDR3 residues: CASSLARGNYGYTF. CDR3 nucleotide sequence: TGTGCCAGCAGCTTAGCGCGGGGGAACTATGGCTACACCTTC.